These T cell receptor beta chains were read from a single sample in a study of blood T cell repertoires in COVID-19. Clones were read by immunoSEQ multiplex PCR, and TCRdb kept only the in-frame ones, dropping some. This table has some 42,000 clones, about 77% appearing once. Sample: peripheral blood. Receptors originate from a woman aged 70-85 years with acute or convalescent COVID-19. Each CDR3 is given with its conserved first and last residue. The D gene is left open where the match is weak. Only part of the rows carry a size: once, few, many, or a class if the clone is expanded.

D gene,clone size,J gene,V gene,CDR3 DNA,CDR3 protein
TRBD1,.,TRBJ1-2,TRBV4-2,TGTGCCAGCAGCCAAGACATGGGACAGGTTATTTATGGCTACACCTTC,CASSQDMGQVIYGYTF
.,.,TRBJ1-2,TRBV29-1,TGCAGCGTTGAAAACCCCGGACTGCGGGGTGGCTACACCTTC,CSVENPGLRGGYTF
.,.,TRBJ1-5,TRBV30,TGTGCCTGGAGGACCCCAGGGGCGAGTCAGCCCCAGCATTTT,CAWRTPGASQPQHF
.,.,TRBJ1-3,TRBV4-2,TGTGCCAGCGGGCGGGTCCGGGAAGGAGTCTCTGGAAACACCATATATTTT,CASGRVREGVSGNTIYF
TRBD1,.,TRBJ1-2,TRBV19,TGTGCCAGTAGTATTGGACAGGGAGGTGGCTACACCTTC,CASSIGQGGGYTF
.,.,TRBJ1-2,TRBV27,TGTGCCAGCAGTCCCGCCCGGGACTATGGCTACACCTTC,CASSPARDYGYTF
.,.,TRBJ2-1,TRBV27,TGTGCCAGCAGTTTATCTGGACTGTACAATGAGCAGTTCTTC,CASSLSGLYNEQFF
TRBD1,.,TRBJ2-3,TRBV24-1,TGTGCCACCAGTGACCGCAACCGACAGGGGGCAGATACGCAGTATTTT,CATSDRNRQGADTQYF
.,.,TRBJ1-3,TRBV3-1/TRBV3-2,TGTGCCAGCAGCCAAATTGAGGGCACTGGAAACACCATATATTTT,CASSQIEGTGNTIYF
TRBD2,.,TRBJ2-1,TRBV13,TGTGCCAGCAGCTTGGGACTAGCGGGAGGGGAGCAGTTCTTC,CASSLGLAGGEQFF
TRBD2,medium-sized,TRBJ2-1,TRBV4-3,TGCGCCAGCAGCCAAAAGACTAGCGGGGACTACAATGAGCAGTTCTTC,CASSQKTSGDYNEQFF
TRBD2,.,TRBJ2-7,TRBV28,TGTGCCAGCAGTTTTGGGCCGCCAGTAGCGGGAGGGACCTACGAGCAGTACTTC,CASSFGPPVAGGTYEQYF
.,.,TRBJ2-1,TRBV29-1,TGCAGCGTTGAGCACAGGGCCGCCGGTGAGCAGTTCTTC,CSVEHRAAGEQFF
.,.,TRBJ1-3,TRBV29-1,TGCAGTTACGTACAGGGTCGTGGAAACACCATATATTTT,CSYVQGRGNTIYF
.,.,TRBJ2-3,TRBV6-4,TGTGCCAGCAGTGAAGTGTGGAGTGACCCAGATACGCAGTATTTT,CASSEVWSDPDTQYF
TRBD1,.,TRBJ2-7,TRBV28,TGTGCCAGCAGTCCTCCGGCTGGGACAGGATATTCCTACGAGCAGTACTTC,CASSPPAGTGYSYEQYF
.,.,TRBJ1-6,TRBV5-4,TGTGCCAGCAGCTTAAATGCGGTATTATCATCACCCCTCCACTTT,CASSLNAVLSSPLHF
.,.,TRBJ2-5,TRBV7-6,TGTGCCAGCAGCTCTTTTGAGACAGGAGTTGAGGAGACCCAGTACTTC,CASSSFETGVEETQYF
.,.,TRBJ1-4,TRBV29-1,TGCAGCGTCTCGATGGGGCCTGAAAAACTGTTTTTT,CSVSMGPEKLFF
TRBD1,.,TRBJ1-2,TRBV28,TGTGCCAGCAGTCTTCAGACAGGGAGATATGGCTACACCTTC,CASSLQTGRYGYTF
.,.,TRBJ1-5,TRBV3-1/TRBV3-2,TGTGCCAGCAGCCAAGACGGTTTTCTTCAGCCCCAGCATTTT,CASSQDGFLQPQHF
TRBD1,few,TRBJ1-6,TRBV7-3,TGTGCCAGCAGCTTATCCGGGACAGGGATCGGTTCACCCCTCCACTTT,CASSLSGTGIGSPLHF
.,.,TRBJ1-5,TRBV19,TGTGCCAGTAGTGCGCGACAGTATAGCAATCAGCCCCAGCATTTT,CASSARQYSNQPQHF
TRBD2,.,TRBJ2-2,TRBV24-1,TGTGCCACCAGTGATTTGCCTGGACTAGCGGTCGGGGAGCTGTTTTTT,CATSDLPGLAVGELFF
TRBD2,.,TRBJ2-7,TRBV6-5,TGTGCCAGCAGCCGGAGCGGGAGGGCCGGTGGCGAGCAGTACTTC,CASSRSGRAGGEQYF
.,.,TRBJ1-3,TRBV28,TGTGCCAGCAGTTCCGCCCGGGACACCATATATTTT,CASSSARDTIYF
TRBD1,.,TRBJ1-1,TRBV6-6,TGTGCCAGCAGTTCCCCAACAGGGGGCACGAACACTGAAGCTTTCTTT,CASSSPTGGTNTEAFF
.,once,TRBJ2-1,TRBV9,TGTGCCAGCAGCGTAGGTGGTAGCGGATCCTACAATGAGCAGTTCTTC,CASSVGGSGSYNEQFF
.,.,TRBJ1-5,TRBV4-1,TGCGCCAGCAGCCAAGATTTAACAGGCCCAAATCAGCCCCAGCATTTT,CASSQDLTGPNQPQHF
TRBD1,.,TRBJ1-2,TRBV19,TGTGCCAGTAGTAAACAGGGGTCCTATGGCTACACCTTC,CASSKQGSYGYTF
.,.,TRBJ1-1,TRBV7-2,TGTGCCAGCAGCTTAGGAGGATGGAACACTGAAGCTTTCTTT,CASSLGGWNTEAFF
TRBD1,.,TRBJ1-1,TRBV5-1,TGCGCCAGCAGCTTACAGGGGGCGACCATGAACACTGAAGCTTTCTTT,CASSLQGATMNTEAFF
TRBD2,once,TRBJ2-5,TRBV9,TGTGCCAGCAGTTCCGGACTAGCGGGGGGGATGTACCAAGAGACCCAGTACTTC,CASSSGLAGGMYQETQYF
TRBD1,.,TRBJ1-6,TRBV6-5,TGTGCCACCTCCGGGACAGAGAATTCACCCCTCCACTTT,CATSGTENSPLHF
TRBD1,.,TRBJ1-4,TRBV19,TGTGCCAGTAGTGACCCCAGGGGGCGCACTGAAAAACTGTTTTTT,CASSDPRGRTEKLFF
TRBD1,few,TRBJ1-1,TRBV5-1,TGCGCCAGCAGCTTGGGACAGGGTATGGAAGCTTTCTTT,CASSLGQGMEAFF
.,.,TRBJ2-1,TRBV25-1,TGTGCCAGCAGTGAATTCGCCCGTCAGGGTCCCAATGAGCAGTTCTTC,CASSEFARQGPNEQFF
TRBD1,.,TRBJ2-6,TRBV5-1,TGCGCCAGCAGCTTGGTTGGGGGACAGGGAGACTCTGGGGCCAACGTCCTGACTTTC,CASSLVGGQGDSGANVLTF
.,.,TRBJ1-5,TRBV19,TGTGCCAGTAGTATGGACAGTCGACTTAATCAGCCCCAGCATTTT,CASSMDSRLNQPQHF
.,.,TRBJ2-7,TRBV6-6,TGTGCCAGCAGTTACTCTCCCGGCCAGGGCCCCTACGAGCAGTACTTC,CASSYSPGQGPYEQYF
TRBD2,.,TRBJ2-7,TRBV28,TGTGCCAGCAGTTTGAGTGGACTAGCGGGGAGAGGGGGGTACGAGCAGTACTTC,CASSLSGLAGRGGYEQYF
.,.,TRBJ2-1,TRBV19,TGTGCCAGTAGTATATCAGGGGAGGAGCAGTTCTTC,CASSISGEEQFF
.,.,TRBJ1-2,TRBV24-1,TGTGCCACCAGTGAAGCTAATACAGGGTTAGTTCTAAAATTGTATAACTATGGCTACACCTTC,CATSEANTGLVLKLYNYGYTF
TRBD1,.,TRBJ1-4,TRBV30,TGTGCCTGGGCGGCGGGACAGAATGAAAAACTGTTTTTT,CAWAAGQNEKLFF
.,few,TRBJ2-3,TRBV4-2,TGTGCCAGCAGCCAACAACTAGCAGTAACAGATACGCAGTATTTT,CASSQQLAVTDTQYF
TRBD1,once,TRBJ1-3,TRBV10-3,TGTGCCATCGCCCGGGACAGGGGGCGGCCCGGAAACACCATATATTTT,CAIARDRGRPGNTIYF
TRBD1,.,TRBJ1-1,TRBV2,TGTGCCAGCAGGGGACAGGGAATGAACACTGAAGCTTTCTTT,CASRGQGMNTEAFF
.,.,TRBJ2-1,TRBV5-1,TGCGCCAGCAGCTTGTACAGGACCTACAATGAGCAGTTCTTC,CASSLYRTYNEQFF
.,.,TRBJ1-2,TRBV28,TGTGCCAGCAGACCTCTCGGGTCAGGGGAGAATGCGGGCTACACCTTC,CASRPLGSGENAGYTF
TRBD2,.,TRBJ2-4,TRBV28,TGTGCCAGCAGTTCCGGGGCTAGCGGGTGGGGAAACATTCAGTACTTC,CASSSGASGWGNIQYF
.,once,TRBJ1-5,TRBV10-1,TGCGCCAGCAGTGTTCAGGACAGAGCCTTTCAGCGCCACAATCAGCCCCAGCATTTT,CASSVQDRAFQRHNQPQHF